Described below is a single T cell receptor beta chain sequence and its context. Method: immunoSEQ multiplex PCR; TCRdb's copy keeps in-frame clones and lacks some. This table holds hundreds of thousands of clones, over 75% found once. This sample was taken from a study of blood T cell repertoires in COVID-19. Overall study context: Sample material is recorded as cDNA or gDNA derived from T cells, B-cell-depleted T cells, or PBMCs.

Symptom resolution, clearance, or two negative PCRs marked donors in Cohort 3 as recovered. This CDR3 is built from 14 residues. J lost 8 bases, V lost 4 bases, and 8 bases had no gene match. CDR1 and CDR2 (germline): SGHTS, YDEGEE. This receptor was taken from a woman younger than 30 who had recovered from COVID-19. The sequenced sample consisted of PBMCs or T cells enriched from blood (not recorded which). V is TRBV5-8 and J is TRBJ1-4; 7 positions agree with TRBD1. The CDR3 reads CASSTGQISEKLFF. DNA for the CDR3: TGTGCCAGCAGCACGGGACAGATATCCGAAAAACTGTTTTTT.